This record covers a single T cell receptor beta chain. What it binds is unknown. Data came from immunoSEQ multiplex PCR; TCRdb stores just in-frame clones and leaves some out. The sample lists around 29,000 clones; about 80% were seen once. This entry is derived from a study of Siglec-9 on CD8 T cells in melanoma. The study's findings and limits: An effector memory CD8+ subset marked by Siglec-9 reportedly appeared to gather in melanoma.

The ends were cut back, 10 bases at V and 2 bases at J, with 15 bases in the middle. CDR1 and CDR2 (germline): MDHEN, SYDVKM. The CDR3 extends over 13 amino acids. This receptor was identified in a human donor in good health. The sequenced sample consisted of Siglec-9- CD8+ T cells sorted from blood. The chain uses TRBV28 and TRBJ2-7, with D possibly TRBD1 on 6 matching bases. CDR3 residues: CATALPGAYEQYF. Here the CDR3 DNA reads TGTGCCACAGCTTTACCAGGGGCCTACGAGCAGTACTTC. Drawing the rest from reference TRBV28 and TRBJ2-7, the complete variable domain is DVKVTQSSRYLVKRTGEKVFLECVQDMDHENMFWYRQDPGLGLRLIYFSYDVKMKEKGDIPEGYSVSREKKERFSLILESASTNQTSMYLCATALPGAYEQYFGPGTRLTVT.